The 5 T cell receptor beta chains given below trace back to one sample, sequenced in a study of cytomegalovirus exposure and HLA in healthy donors. A multiplex PCR was run with 60 Vbeta primers and 13 Jbeta primers. Sequenced by immunoSEQ multiplex PCR; TCRdb stores in-frame clones only, minus some. The sample includes roughly 120,000 clones, roughly 82% of them seen just once. The source material was PBMCs. Receptors were obtained from a woman aged 60-70 years in good health and CMV-seropositive.

The chain employs TRBV5-1 and TRBJ2-3; the D gene is possibly TRBD2 (6 bases). The germline V gene encodes CDR1 SGHRS and CDR2 YFSETQ. V lost 0 bases to trimming and J lost 8 bases, with 10 bases between them. The CDR3 contains 13 residues. The CDR3 is CASSLGLGGTQYF. DNA of the CDR3: TGCGCCAGCAGCTTGGGTCTGGGAGGTACGCAGTATTTT.

The chain recombines TRBV7-2 with TRBJ1-5; tentatively, D is TRBD1 (5 bases). Germline V lookup: CDR1 SGHTA, CDR2 FQGNSA. The V gene lost 7 bases and the J gene lost 4 bases, with 14 bases spanning the gap. The CDR3 runs 14 residues. Here the CDR3 DNA reads TGTGCCAGCACCGCCGGGCAGGGTAATCAGCCCCAGCATTTT. This sequence encodes CASTAGQGNQPQHF. Filled out from reference TRBV7-2 and TRBJ1-5, the complete variable domain reads GAGVSQSPSNKVTEKGKDVELRCDPISGHTALYWYRQSLGQGLEFLIYFQGNSAPDKSGLPSDRFSAERTGGSVSTLTIQRTQQEDSAVYLCASTAGQGNQPQHFGDGTRLSIL.

The CDR3 loop reads CASSLERQGADTQYF. In DNA, the CDR3 is TGTGCCAGCAGCTTAGAACGGCAGGGGGCAGATACGCAGTATTTT. The rearrangement joins TRBV7-6 to TRBJ2-3; 7 bases align to TRBD1. Unmatched junction bases numbered 5, after V lost 1 base and J lost 4 bases. CDR1 and CDR2 (germline): SGHVS, FNYEAQ. The CDR3 totals 15 residues.

The chain uses TRBV18 and TRBJ2-4; 9 bases line up with TRBD1. The CDR3 is 17 amino acids. Germline V gives CDR1 KGHSH, CDR2 LQKENI. V was clipped by 2 bases and J by 8 bases; unmatched bases: 13. CDR3 region: CASSPMAPRTGEDIQYF. Written as DNA, the CDR3 is TGTGCCAGCTCACCAATGGCCCCCAGGACAGGGGAGGACATTCAGTACTTC. Full variable domain (outside the CDR3, taken from reference TRBV18 and TRBJ2-4): NAGVMQNPRHLVRRRGQEARLRCSPMKGHSHVYWYRQLPEEGLKFMVYLQKENIIDESGMPKERFSAEFPKEGPSILRIQQVVRGDSAAYFCASSPMAPRTGEDIQYFGAGTRLSVL.

A single count supports this clone. The CDR3 sequence: CASSGAGSSGANVLTF. CDR3 sequence (DNA): TGCGCCAGCAGTGGGGCAGGCAGCTCTGGGGCCAACGTCCTGACTTTC. The chain is built from TRBV23-1 and TRBJ2-6, with D perhaps matching TRBD1 (5 bases). TRBV23-1 is designated an ORF whose function remains uncertain. This CDR3 region has 16 residues. V lost 5 bases and J 0 bases, leaving 11 bases between the germline ends.